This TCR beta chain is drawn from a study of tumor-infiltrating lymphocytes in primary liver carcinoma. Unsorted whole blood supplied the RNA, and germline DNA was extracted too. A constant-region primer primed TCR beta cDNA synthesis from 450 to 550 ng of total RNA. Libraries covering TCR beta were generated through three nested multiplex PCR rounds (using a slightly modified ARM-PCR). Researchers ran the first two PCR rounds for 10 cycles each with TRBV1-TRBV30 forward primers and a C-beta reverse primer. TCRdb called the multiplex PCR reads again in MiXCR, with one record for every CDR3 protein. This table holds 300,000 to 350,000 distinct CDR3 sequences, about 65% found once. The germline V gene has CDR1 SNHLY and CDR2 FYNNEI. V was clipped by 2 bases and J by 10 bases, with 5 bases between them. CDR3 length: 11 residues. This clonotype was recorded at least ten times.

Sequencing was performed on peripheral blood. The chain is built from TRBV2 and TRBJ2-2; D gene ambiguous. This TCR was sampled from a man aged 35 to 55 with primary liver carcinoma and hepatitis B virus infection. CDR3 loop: CASSETTELFF. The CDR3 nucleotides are TGTGCCAGCAGTGAAACAACGGAGCTGTTTTTT. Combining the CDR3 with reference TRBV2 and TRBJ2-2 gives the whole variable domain EPEVTQTPSHQVTQMGQEVILRCVPISNHLYFYWYRQILGQKVEFLVSFYNNEISEKSEIFDDQFSVERPDGSNFTLKIRSTKLEDSAMYFCASSETTELFFGEGSRLTVL.